The clone carrying this TCR beta chain has a count of ten or more. First-strand cDNA relied on TRAV- and TRBV-specific primers spanning alpha and beta chains. Using a constant-region primer together with a V-primer adapter, TCRs were subjected to around 22 PCR cycles of amplification. TCRdb reprocessed the reads via MiXCR and lists one record per CDR3 protein. In the table there are around 100,000 distinct CDR3 sequences, approximately 22% of which are singletons. The sample originates from a study of low-dose radiotherapy and immunotherapy resistance in tumors. Study-level information: Cohort 2 was treated with 1 Gy per fraction every two weeks, amounting to 13 Gy across 26 weeks.

With V trimmed by 5 bases and J by 7 bases, 13 bases remained unmatched. The CDR3 length is 16 residues. CDR1 and CDR2 from the germline V gene are WSHSY and SAAADI. Time point described: after trial treatment. Documented treatment: LDRT plus nivolumab, ipilimumab, low-dose cyclophosphamide and aspirin (RACIN trial). The TCR sequence derives from a female donor with ovarian cancer. The sample here was PBMCs, taken after low-dose radiotherapy plus immunotherapy. The chain links TRBV10-2 to TRBJ2-2; 7 bases are shared with TRBD1. This CDR3 is CASSFPGTAEVGELFF. The CDR3 DNA reads TGCGCCAGCAGTTTCCCCGGGACAGCGGAGGTCGGGGAGCTGTTTTTT.